Below are 2 T cell receptor beta chains sequenced from a single sample in a study of siplizumab effects on memory and regulatory T cells. Only in-frame clones appear in the TCRdb table, and some are missing; sequencing was by immunoSEQ multiplex PCR. The sample comprises some 120,000 clones, about 95% of which are singletons, and 1.5% to 2% rests with the top ten. The sample taken for sequencing was non-Treg CD4+ T cells sorted from blood. The receptor source for this set is a human donor in good health.

V gene TRBV25-1 combines with J gene TRBJ1-2; 9 bases align to TRBD1. The germline V gene has CDR1 MGHDK and CDR2 SYGVNS. The CDR3 has 14 amino acids. With V trimmed by 3 bases and J by 7 bases, 6 bases remained unmatched. CDR3 coding DNA: TGTGCCAGCAGTGACCCGGGACAGGGAGGTGGCTACACCTTC. Amino acid sequence: CASSDPGQGGGYTF.

The J gene is TRBJ2-7, the V gene TRBV6-1, with 13 positions matching TRBD2. The V gene's germline CDR1 is MNHNS and CDR2 SASEGT. V dropped 1 base and J dropped 4; count of bases not matched to a gene: 4. The CDR3 loop spans 16 amino acids. The CDR3 loop is CASSEGTSGSWYEQYF. DNA of the CDR3: TGTGCCAGCAGTGAAGGGACTAGCGGGAGTTGGTACGAGCAGTACTTC.